The T cell receptor beta chain described here comes from a study of T cell changes during pregnancy in multiple sclerosis. Method: immunoSEQ multiplex PCR; TCRdb's copy keeps in-frame clones and lacks some. The sample contains more than 40,000 clones, 80% to 95% of which appear only once. This clone was seen more than once but under ten times. Germline V CDR1 and CDR2: LGHNA, YNFKEQ. The CDR3 sequence is 14 residues long. With 1 base removed from V and 7 bases from J, the gap between germline ends came to 11 bases. This chain links TRBV4-2 with TRBJ1-5, with D unclear. This receptor was taken from a female donor with multiple sclerosis, enrolled in a pregnancy study. The material was CD8+ T cells from peripheral blood mononuclear cells, obtained after pregnancy. The CDR3 nucleotides read TGTGCCAGCAGCCAAGTGGGCGTCAGCCAGCCCCAGCATTTT. Amino acid sequence: CASSQVGVSQPQHF.